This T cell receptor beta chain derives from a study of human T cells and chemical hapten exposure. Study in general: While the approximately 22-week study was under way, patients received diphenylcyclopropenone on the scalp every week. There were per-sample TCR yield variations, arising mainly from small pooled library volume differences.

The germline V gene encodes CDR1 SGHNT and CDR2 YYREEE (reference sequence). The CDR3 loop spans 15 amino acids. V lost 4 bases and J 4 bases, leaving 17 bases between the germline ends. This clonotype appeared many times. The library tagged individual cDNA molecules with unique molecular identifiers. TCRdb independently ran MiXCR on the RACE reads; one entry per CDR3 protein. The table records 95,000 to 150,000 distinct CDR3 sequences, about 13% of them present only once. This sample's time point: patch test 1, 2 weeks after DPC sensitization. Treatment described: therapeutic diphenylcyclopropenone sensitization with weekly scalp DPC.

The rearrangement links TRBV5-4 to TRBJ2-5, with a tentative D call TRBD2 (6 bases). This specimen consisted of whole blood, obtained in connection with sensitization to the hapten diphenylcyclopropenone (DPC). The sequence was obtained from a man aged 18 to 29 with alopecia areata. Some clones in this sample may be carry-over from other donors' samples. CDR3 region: CASSPMGGSGETQYF. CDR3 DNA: TGTGCCAGCAGCCCGATGGGGGGAAGTGGAGAGACCCAGTACTTC.